The 9 T cell receptor beta chains presented below share a single source sample, sequenced in a study of OX40 agonist ivuxolimab in advanced cancers. Profiled with immunoSEQ multiplex PCR; TCRdb holds only in-frame clones, not every one. The sample lists about 24,000 clones, over 75% occurring once. Sequencing was performed on CD4+ or CD8+ T cells sorted from blood, taken in a trial of the OX40 agonist ivuxolimab. Receptors originate from an adult with an advanced solid tumor such as melanoma, head and neck, liver or kidney cancer.

V usage is TRBV7-9 and J usage is TRBJ1-4; possible D gene TRBD1, 5 bases. Trimming shortened V by 5 bases and J by 4 bases, and 14 bases separated the two germline ends. Germline V gives CDR1 SEHNR, CDR2 FQNEAQ (reference sequence). This CDR3 is 15 amino acids long. The CDR3 loop is CASSPQGAGNEKLFF. For the CDR3, the DNA is TGTGCCAGCAGCCCCCAAGGGGCGGGTAATGAAAAACTGTTTTTT.

The V gene is TRBV27, the J gene TRBJ1-1; D unresolved. Germline lookup yields CDR1 MNHEY and CDR2 SMNVEV (reference sequence). Between the trimmed V and J ends, which lost 3 bases and 5 bases, there was a span of 10 bases. The CDR3 extends over 13 amino acids. The CDR3 sequence is CASSLRGLTEAFF. DNA for the CDR3: TGTGCCAGCAGTTTGCGAGGGCTAACTGAAGCTTTCTTT.

This clone came up once. This chain connects TRBV28 to TRBJ2-5, with D possibly TRBD2 on 5 matching bases. Trimming took off 3 bases at V and 1 base at J, with 18 bases between the two ends. Germline values: CDR1 MDHEN, CDR2 SYDVKM. This CDR3 comprises 17 residues. The DNA for the CDR3 is TGTGCCAGCAGTTTCCCGTTTCGGGGTAGCCTCCAAGAGACCCAGTACTTC. It specifies CASSFPFRGSLQETQYF.

CDR3 region: CASSPTAGRAAGELFF. CDR3 nucleotide sequence: TGTGCCAGCTCACCCACTGCAGGGAGGGCGGCCGGGGAGCTGTTTTTT. This rearrangement joins TRBV18 to TRBJ2-2; TRBD2 aligns across 7 bases. Germline trimming cut 3 bases from V and 6 bases from J; bases unmatched to any gene: 10. Germline CDR1 is KGHSH and CDR2 is LQKENI. The CDR3 totals 16 residues. The complete variable domain, with remaining parts taken from reference TRBV18 and TRBJ2-2, reads NAGVMQNPRHLVRRRGQEARLRCSPMKGHSHVYWYRQLPEEGLKFMVYLQKENIIDESGMPKERFSAEFPKEGPSILRIQQVVRGDSAAYFCASSPTAGRAAGELFFGEGSRLTVL.

The chain is built from TRBV2 and TRBJ2-3; D ambiguous. V was cut by 5 bases and J by 6 bases, with 6 bases left in between. The CDR3 has 11 residues. CDR1 is SNHLY and CDR2 is FYNNEI in the germline V gene. DNA for the CDR3: TGTGCCAGCAGTAATCCGGATACGCAGTATTTT. This codes for CASSNPDTQYF.

The rearrangement joins TRBV7-9 to TRBJ1-1; D might be TRBD1 (6 bases). Trimming left V 5 bases short and J 7 bases short, with 17 bases between. The CDR3 length is 14 residues. Germline V gives CDR1 SEHNR, CDR2 FQNEAQ (reference sequence). The CDR3 spells CASSLLQGSGEAFF. CDR3 DNA sequence: TGTGCCAGCAGCCTCCTTCAGGGGAGTGGTGAAGCTTTCTTT.

The genes are TRBV4-3 and TRBJ1-6; TRBD1 matches at 7 bases. The CDR3 totals 18 residues. V shed 0 bases, J shed 8 bases, and the junction held 13 bases outside the gene matches. The germline V gene encodes CDR1 LGHNA and CDR2 YSLEER. The CDR3 DNA is TGCGCCAGCAGCCAAGACCTGAACGTTAGGGGGCTGTATTCACCCCTCCACTTT. Translating gives CASSQDLNVRGLYSPLHF.

In nucleotides, the CDR3 is TGTGCCTGGAGTCTTGCGGACTCCTACAATGAGCAGTTCTTC. Translation gives CAWSLADSYNEQFF. V and J are TRBV30 and TRBJ2-1; D not resolved. The V gene's germline CDR1 is GTSNPN and CDR2 SVGIG (reference sequence). There are 14 residues in the CDR3. Between the trimmed V and J ends, which lost 2 bases and 0 bases, there was a span of 8 bases.

The chain combines TRBV7-2 with TRBJ2-2; D is possibly TRBD1 or TRBD2 (5 bases each). V was trimmed by 1 base and J by 6 bases, leaving 12 bases between them. Germline-derived CDR1 and CDR2 are SGHTA and FQGNSA. The CDR3 has 15 residues. CDR3 nucleotide sequence: TGTGCCAGCAGCTTAGTGTCCGGGGCTGCCGGGGAGCTGTTTTTT. This translates into CASSLVSGAAGELFF.